Following are 9 T cell receptor beta chains from one sample sequenced in a study of PD-1 blockade in mismatch repair-deficient tumors. The table came from immunoSEQ multiplex PCR; TCRdb's copy has only in-frame clones and leaves some out. Among about 63,000 clones, about nine tenths were seen once, and the ten largest hold about 15%. This specimen was peripheral blood, taken 52 weeks after starting pembrolizumab. The source is an adult with mismatch repair-deficient cancer.

The rearrangement links TRBV7-9 to TRBJ2-1; D remains ambiguous. V was trimmed by 5 bases and J by 4 bases, leaving 6 bases between them. This CDR3 is 12 amino acids long. Per germline, CDR1 SEHNR and CDR2 FQNEAQ (reference sequence). CDR3 nucleotide sequence: TGTGCCAGCAGCCAACGGTACAATGAGCAGTTCTTC. Translating it yields CASSQRYNEQFF. Combining the CDR3 with reference TRBV7-9 and TRBJ2-1 gives the whole variable domain DTGVSQNPRHKITKRGQNVTFRCDPISEHNRLYWYRQTLGQGPEFLTYFQNEAQLEKSRLLSDRFSAERPKGSFSTLEIQRTEQGDSAMYLCASSQRYNEQFFGPGTRLTVL.

The chain recombines TRBV19 with TRBJ2-6; the D gene is possibly TRBD2 (5 bases). This CDR3 has 11 residues. Germline CDR1 LNHDA, CDR2 SQIVND (reference sequence). CDR3: CGTGGANVLTF. CDR3 bases: TGTGGGACTGGTGGGGCCAACGTCCTGACTTTC. The full variable domain, its missing parts supplied by reference TRBV19 and TRBJ2-6, is DGGITQSPKYLFRKEGQNVTLSCEQNLNHDAMYWYRQDPGQGLRLIYYSQIVNDFQKGDIAEGYSVSREKKESFPLTVTSAQKNPTAFYLCGTGGANVLTFGAGSRLTVL.

The CDR3 bases are TGTGCCAGCTCACCGCAGGGGCTGGGACAGAATAGCAATCAGCCCCAGCATTTT. Residues: CASSPQGLGQNSNQPQHF. V gene TRBV18 combines with J gene TRBJ1-5; 7 bases agree with TRBD1. This CDR3 is 18 amino acids long. J lost 0 bases, V lost 3 bases, and 11 bases had no gene match. Germline values: CDR1 KGHSH, CDR2 LQKENI.

The J gene is TRBJ2-1, the V gene TRBV7-9; 9 bases agree with TRBD2. This CDR3 has 18 amino acids. CDR1 is SEHNR, CDR2 FQNEAQ, per germline (reference sequence). The ends lost 1 base at V and 1 base at J; junction bases unmatched: 8. CDR3 nucleotide sequence: TGTGCCAGCAGCTTAGAGTTTAGCGGGAGTAGGTCCTACAATGAGCAGTTCTTC. Encoded protein: CASSLEFSGSRSYNEQFF.

This sequence joins TRBV13 and TRBJ2-3, with a tentative D call TRBD1 (5 bases). The V gene's germline CDR1 is PRHDT and CDR2 FYEKMQ (reference sequence). This CDR3 spans 13 amino acids. Trimming removed 2 bases from V and 6 bases from J, with 9 bases in between. The CDR3 nucleotides read TGTGCCAGCAGCTTAACAGGCGTTGATACGCAGTATTTT. Translation: CASSLTGVDTQYF.

The chain has TRBV25-1 and TRBJ2-1; D is ambiguous. V lost 1 base and J 2 bases, leaving 18 bases between the germline ends. This CDR3 contains 18 residues. From germline, CDR1 is MGHDK and CDR2 SYGVNS. The chain's CDR3 is CASSEFGGQLQAYNEQFF. The CDR3 DNA reads TGTGCCAGCAGTGAATTTGGTGGCCAATTACAAGCCTACAATGAGCAGTTCTTC.

The chain recombines TRBV7-9 with TRBJ2-7, with unresolved D. Germline CDR1 and CDR2: SEHNR and FQNEAQ (reference sequence). This CDR3 has 14 residues. The V end was cut by 1 base, the J end by 0 bases, with 7 bases between. CDR3 DNA: TGTGCCAGCAGCTTAGAGGGCGACTCCTACGAGCAGTACTTC. This translates into CASSLEGDSYEQYF.

The J gene is TRBJ2-2, the V gene TRBV6-1; no firm D call. Germline V gene data show CDR1 as MNHNS and CDR2 as SASEGT. V lost 8 bases, J lost 1 base, and 5 bases lay in between. The CDR3 has 12 amino acids. CDR3 in amino acids: CASAWNTGELFF. Written as DNA, the CDR3 is TGTGCCAGCGCCTGGAACACCGGGGAGCTGTTTTTT.

V and J are TRBV6-5 and TRBJ2-7; 7 nucleotides align to TRBD1. Germline CDR1 is MNHEY and CDR2 is SVGAGI. After removal of 2 bases from V and 4 bases from J, the junction contained 11 bases not matched to a gene. The CDR3 covers 16 residues. The CDR3 loop is CASSYSGDSPSYEQYF. The CDR3 coding sequence is TGTGCCAGCAGTTACAGTGGGGACAGTCCCTCGTACGAGCAGTACTTC.